This is a list of T cell receptor beta chains from one sample in a study of response to subunit inactivated influenza vaccine. MiXCR, applied by TCRdb to the RT-PCR reads, yields one record per CDR3 protein. Among about 700,000 distinct CDR3 sequences listed, less than 20% were seen once. The sequencing here drew on PBMCs from blood, taken 11 to 12 days after vaccination. Receptor source: a man aged 45-65 years who received an inactivated influenza vaccine. CDR3s include the opening cysteine and the closing phenylalanine or tryptophan. A D gene is named only where the DNA matches it firmly. The size field is filled for only some rows; it gives once, few, many or a size class.

size	D	J	V	CDR3	DNA
-	-	TRBJ2-1	TRBV5-1	CASSLGSGRTGKEQFF	TGCGCCAGCAGTCTCGGTAGCGGCCGAACCGGAAAGGAGCAGTTCTTC
few	-	TRBJ1-1	TRBV5-1	CASSPRWGGPVNTEAFF	TGCGCCAGCAGTCCCCGGTGGGGGGGCCCCGTCAACACTGAAGCTTTCTTT
-	TRBD2	TRBJ2-2	TRBV5-6	CASSPRAGGHTGELFF	TGTGCCAGCAGCCCACGAGCGGGGGGGCATACCGGGGAGCTGTTTTTT
few	-	TRBJ1-5	TRBV20-1	CSARDLGGTGNQPQHF	TGCAGTGCTAGAGATCTTGGCGGGACCGGCAATCAGCCCCAGCATTTT
few	-	TRBJ2-5	TRBV3-1	CASSKGASSYQETQYF	TGTGCCAGCAGCAAGGGAGCTAGCTCGTACCAAGAGACCCAGTACTTC
few	-	TRBJ2-3	TRBV20-1	CSARQAPIDTQYF	TGCAGTGCCAGACAGGCCCCGATAGATACGCAGTATTTT
many	-	TRBJ2-1	TRBV7-8	CASSYRTYNEQFF	TGTGCCAGCAGCTATAGGACCTACAATGAGCAGTTCTTC
few	-	TRBJ2-2	TRBV10-3	CAIRMTDANTGELFF	TGTGCCATCAGGATGACGGACGCGAACACCGGGGAGCTGTTTTTT
-	-	TRBJ1-2	TRBV5-6	CASAFTNYGYTF	TGTGCCAGTGCGTTTACTAACTATGGCTACACCTTC
few	-	TRBJ2-5	TRBV5-1	CASSLETGTQYF	TGCGCCAGCAGCTTGGAAACCGGGACCCAGTACTTC
few	TRBD2	TRBJ2-3	TRBV12-3/TRBV12-4	CASRPTSGDTDTQYF	TGTGCCAGCAGGCCCACTAGCGGGGACACAGATACGCAGTATTTT
-	TRBD2	TRBJ2-1	TRBV4-2	CASSTGTSPVF	TGTGCCAGCTCAACCGGGACTAGCCCAGTCTTC
few	TRBD2	TRBJ2-5	TRBV20-1	CSAREGGGIQETQYF	TGCAGTGCTAGAGAGGGGGGAGGGATCCAAGAGACCCAGTACTTC
few	-	TRBJ2-5	TRBV12-3/TRBV12-4	CASSLRAGPRGTQYF	TGTGCCAGCAGTTTAAGGGCGGGACCAAGGGGGACCCAGTACTTC
few	TRBD1	TRBJ2-3	TRBV6-1	CATRTGSTDTQYF	TGTGCCACACGGACAGGGAGCACAGATACGCAGTATTTT
many	TRBD1	TRBJ2-2	TRBV14	CASSQNRGSGELFF	TGTGCCAGCAGCCAAAACAGGGGGTCGGGGGAGCTGTTTTTT
few	-	TRBJ1-3	TRBV7-2	CASSLDTGNTIYF	TGTGCCAGCAGCTTGGATACTGGAAACACCATATATTTT
-	TRBD1	TRBJ2-7	TRBV12-3/TRBV12-4	CASSVGARQGFFQYF	TGTGCCAGCAGCGTGGGGGCGCGACAGGGGTTCTTTCAGTACTTC
-	TRBD1	TRBJ1-6	TRBV3-1	CATQQGAGSPLHF	TGTGCCACTCAACAGGGGGCTGGTTCACCCCTCCACTTT
few	-	TRBJ2-3	TRBV20-1	CSARDSGDSTDTQYF	TGCAGTGCTAGAGATTCAGGCGATAGCACAGATACGCAGTATTTT
-	TRBD1	TRBJ2-4	TRBV6-4	CASSAGQGTVQYF	TGTGCCAGCAGTGCGGGACAGGGAACGGTTCAGTACTTC
few	TRBD2	TRBJ2-3	TRBV27	CASSFRTSGGTDTQYF	TGTGCCAGCAGTTTCAGGACTAGCGGGGGCACAGATACGCAGTATTTT
few	-	TRBJ1-2	TRBV4-3	CASSQDIFAGDGYTF	TGCGCCAGCAGCCAAGATATTTTTGCGGGGGATGGCTACACCTTC
few	-	TRBJ2-1	TRBV7-9	CASSLASIYNEQFF	TGTGCCAGCAGCCTAGCGTCGATCTACAATGAGCAGTTCTTC
-	TRBD2	TRBJ2-4	TRBV5-1	CASSPDPREGWGNIQYF	TGCGCCAGCAGCCCAGACCCCCGGGAGGGCTGGGGAAACATTCAGTACTTC
many	TRBD2	TRBJ2-5	TRBV5-6	CASSPPYGREGRETQYF	TGTGCCAGCAGCCCTCCTTATGGGCGGGAGGGCCGCGAGACCCAGTACTTC
few	TRBD2	TRBJ2-2	TRBV5-1	CASRPRAGDSGELFF	TGCGCCAGCAGGCCTCGAGCGGGAGATAGCGGGGAGCTGTTTTTT
few	TRBD2	TRBJ2-7	TRBV29-1	CSVESKREGNSYEQYF	TGCAGCGTTGAATCGAAGCGGGAGGGAAATTCCTACGAGCAGTACTTC
-	-	TRBJ2-1	TRBV7-2	CASSKGAGYYNEQFF	TGTGCCAGCAGCAAAGGAGCGGGTTATTACAATGAGCAGTTCTTC
many	-	TRBJ2-7	TRBV4-2	CASSQVESSYEQYF	TGTGCCAGCAGCCAAGTGGAGAGCTCCTACGAGCAGTACTTC
-	TRBD2	TRBJ2-1	TRBV24-1	CATSDFSGGSYNEQFF	TGTGCCACCAGTGATTTTAGTGGCGGGAGTTACAATGAGCAGTTCTTC
-	-	TRBJ2-6	TRBV14	CASSQVPSGANVLTF	TGTGCCAGCAGCCAAGTTCCCTCTGGGGCCAACGTCCTGACTTTC
-	TRBD2	TRBJ2-2	TRBV20-1	CCASASGAANTGELFF	TGCTGTGCTAGCGCTAGCGGGGCCGCGAACACCGGGGAGCTGTTTTTT